Listed below are T cell receptor beta chains from one sample, sequenced in a study of blood T cell repertoires in COVID-19. Produced via immunoSEQ multiplex PCR; TCRdb's table is partial and in-frame only. The sample has 40,000 to 50,000 clones; 75% to 90% are singletons. The sample taken for sequencing was peripheral blood. These receptors all stem from a human donor in a cohort sampled during active COVID-19. The donor label of this sample is uncertain. CDR3s include the opening cysteine and the closing phenylalanine or tryptophan. The D gene is left open where the match is weak. The size field is filled for only some rows; it gives once, few, many or a size class.

V	J	size	D	DNA	CDR3
TRBV9	TRBJ1-2	NA	NA	TGTGCCAGCAGCGCCACCCGGGACAATAGGAACTATGGCTACACCTTC	CASSATRDNRNYGYTF
TRBV7-8	TRBJ1-1	NA	NA	TGTGCCAGCAGCTCTCGGGGGGGGCCGGGCACTGAAGCTTTCTTT	CASSSRGGPGTEAFF
TRBV6-5	TRBJ1-2	NA	NA	TGTGCCAGCAGCCTCTCCCCCCCAGGGGGCTACACCTTC	CASSLSPPGGYTF
TRBV6-5	TRBJ1-4	NA	TRBD1	TGTGCCAGCAGCTGGGACAGGGGAGAAAAACTGTTTTTT	CASSWDRGEKLFF
TRBV6-2/TRBV6-3	TRBJ1-2	NA	NA	TGTGCCAGCAGTAACACAGGGTACGGCTACACCTTC	CASSNTGYGYTF
TRBV9	TRBJ2-2	NA	TRBD2	TGTGCCAGCAGCGTAGGCCGCGGCGGGGGGAACACCGGGGAGCTGTTTTTT	CASSVGRGGGNTGELFF
TRBV10-3	TRBJ2-3	once	NA	TGTGCCATATGGACGGGGACTTTTACAGATACGCAGTATTTT	CAIWTGTFTDTQYF
TRBV3-1/TRBV3-2	TRBJ1-2	NA	NA	TGTGCCAGCAGCCAGACCAGGCTTAACTATGGCTACACCTTC	CASSQTRLNYGYTF
TRBV4-3	TRBJ1-4	NA	NA	TGCGCCAGCAGCCAAGTCTCCGGGAGCTTGAATGAAAAACTGTTTTTT	CASSQVSGSLNEKLFF
TRBV30	TRBJ1-2	NA	NA	TGTGCCTGGAGAGTTCCGGGTATCTATGGCTACACCTTC	CAWRVPGIYGYTF
TRBV29-1	TRBJ1-5	NA	NA	TGCAGCGTCGGGGGGAGCAATCAGCCCCAGCATTTT	CSVGGSNQPQHF
TRBV9	TRBJ2-1	NA	TRBD2	TGTGCCAGCAGCGTGGGACTAGCGGGGAGGTTCTCCTACAATGAGCAGTTCTTC	CASSVGLAGRFSYNEQFF
TRBV7-2	TRBJ2-2	NA	TRBD1	TGTGCCAGCAGCTTACGACAGGGCGGGGAGCTGTTTTTT	CASSLRQGGELFF
TRBV11-2	TRBJ2-1	NA	NA	TGTGCCAGCAGCTTCCCCCAGGGCTATGAGCAGTTCTTC	CASSFPQGYEQFF
TRBV25-1	TRBJ1-2	NA	NA	TGTGCCAGCAGTGAATGGGGAGGGGCTGGCTATGGCTACACCTTC	CASSEWGGAGYGYTF
TRBV7-2	TRBJ2-2	NA	TRBD2	TGTGCCAGCAGCAAGGGACTAGCGGGGGACGGGGAGCTGTTTTTT	CASSKGLAGDGELFF
TRBV2	TRBJ2-2	NA	TRBD1	TGTGCCAGCAGCCCACAGGGGGCGCGGGACACCGGGGAGCTGTTTTTT	CASSPQGARDTGELFF
TRBV9	TRBJ2-2	NA	TRBD2	TGTGCCAGCAGCGTGGCCCCTAGCGGGGGGGCCGGGGAGCTGTTTTTT	CASSVAPSGGAGELFF
TRBV6-5	TRBJ2-2	NA	NA	TGTGCCGGCACCCCCGGAGGGGCGAACACCGGGGAGCTGTTTTTT	CAGTPGGANTGELFF
TRBV9	TRBJ1-1	NA	TRBD1	TGTGCCAGCAGCGTAGTGACAGGGGGGAACACTGAAGCTTTCTTT	CASSVVTGGNTEAFF
TRBV11-2	TRBJ2-7	NA	NA	TGTGCCAGCAGCTCGAGCTACGAGCAGTACTTC	CASSSSYEQYF
TRBV3-1/TRBV3-2	TRBJ2-7	NA	NA	TGTGCCAGCAGCCGCGCCTACGAGCAGTACTTC	CASSRAYEQYF
TRBV7-2	TRBJ2-4	NA	TRBD1	TGTGCCAGCAGCCCCCAACAGGGGGTAGCCAAAAACATTCAGTACTTC	CASSPQQGVAKNIQYF
TRBV6-1	TRBJ1-5	NA	TRBD1	TGTGCCAGCAGTGAATTCGGACAGGGAGGCAATCAGCCCCAGCATTTT	CASSEFGQGGNQPQHF
TRBV27	TRBJ1-1	NA	TRBD1	TGTGCCAGCAGTTACGGACAGGGAGGCGCTGAAGCTTTCTTT	CASSYGQGGAEAFF
TRBV29-1	TRBJ1-5	NA	NA	TGCAGCGTTGGATGGCAAGTCAATCAGCCCCAGCATTTT	CSVGWQVNQPQHF
TRBV4-1	TRBJ1-1	NA	NA	TGCGCCAGCAGCCAAGATCTCGCGGTAAACACTGAAGCTTTCTTT	CASSQDLAVNTEAFF
TRBV7-2	TRBJ1-1	NA	TRBD1	TGTGCCAGCAGCTTAGGGACAGGGAACACTGAAGCTTTCTTT	CASSLGTGNTEAFF
TRBV30	TRBJ1-2	NA	NA	TGTGCCTGGAGCGGAGGGCGCTATGGCTACACCTTC	CAWSGGRYGYTF
TRBV9	TRBJ2-3	NA	TRBD2	TGTGCCAGCAGCAGGTCTAGCGGGGGGCCTAGCACAGATACGCAGTATTTT	CASSRSSGGPSTDTQYF
TRBV15	TRBJ2-7	NA	TRBD1	TGTGCCACCAGCAGAGATAGGTCAGGGGGATACGAGCAGTACTTC	CATSRDRSGGYEQYF
TRBV11-2	TRBJ1-1	NA	TRBD1	TGTGCCAGCAGCGGACAGGGAAGGTTGGCTGAAGCTTTCTTT	CASSGQGRLAEAFF
TRBV29-1	TRBJ2-3	NA	NA	TGCAGCGTTGTAGTGGAGAGGGTCACAGATACGCAGTATTTT	CSVVVERVTDTQYF
TRBV19	TRBJ1-2	NA	NA	TGTGCCAGTAGTATAGCGAGAGGGGGTCTTTACCGGTATGGCTACACCTTC	CASSIARGGLYRYGYTF
TRBV5-1	TRBJ2-3	NA	TRBD2	TGCGCCAGCAGGCCTAGCGGGGCGACAGATACGCAGTATTTT	CASRPSGATDTQYF
TRBV5-5	TRBJ2-1	NA	TRBD2	TGTGCCAGCAGCCACCAGCGGGACCCCTACAATGAGCAGTTCTTC	CASSHQRDPYNEQFF
TRBV19	TRBJ1-1	NA	TRBD1	TGTGCCAGTAGTATAGAAGGGACAGGGTGGACTGAAGCTTTCTTT	CASSIEGTGWTEAFF
TRBV2	TRBJ1-2	once	NA	TGTGCCAGCAGCGATAGGCAGGGCCTGAGGGGCTACACCTTC	CASSDRQGLRGYTF
TRBV11-2	TRBJ2-5	NA	TRBD1	TGTGCCAGCACCCCAAGACAGGGGGTGGGTGAGACCCAGTACTTC	CASTPRQGVGETQYF
TRBV4-3	TRBJ2-3	NA	TRBD2	TGCGCCAGCAGCCAAGATGGGGCGGGGGGGATGACAGATACGCAGTATTTT	CASSQDGAGGMTDTQYF
TRBV6-5	TRBJ2-3	NA	TRBD1	TGTGCCAGCACCGAGGGGGCGGGTGGGTTGGATACGCAGTATTTT	CASTEGAGGLDTQYF
TRBV7-6	TRBJ2-1	NA	TRBD2	TGTGCCAGCGGCCCTTTTAGCGGGGGGGCATCCAATGAGCAGTTCTTC	CASGPFSGGASNEQFF